Listed below are T cell receptor beta chains from one sample, sequenced in a study of blood T cell repertoires in COVID-19. Only in-frame clones appear in the TCRdb table, and some are missing; sequencing was by immunoSEQ multiplex PCR. The data contain 250,000 to 350,000 clones, about 89% of them singletons. Sequencing was carried out using peripheral blood. The receptors were gathered from a woman in her sixties with acute or convalescent COVID-19. The CDR3 runs from the conserved cysteine through the conserved F or W. A D gene is named only where the DNA matches it firmly. The listing skips clone size in some rows; elsewhere it reads once, few, many or a size class.

d_call j_call v_call clone_size cdr3_nt cdr3_aa
TRBD2 TRBJ2-7 TRBV19 . TGTGCCAGTAGTCCCCGGGGGGGGCTGGGACCCGACGGCTACGAGCAGTACTTC CASSPRGGLGPDGYEQYF
. TRBJ2-1 TRBV19 . TGTGCCAGTAGTATCCTTATAGGGGGAAATGAGCAGTTCTTC CASSILIGGNEQFF
. TRBJ2-1 TRBV9 . TGTGCCAGCAGCGTAGGACTGGCGAACTACAATGAGCAGTTCTTC CASSVGLANYNEQFF
. TRBJ1-1 TRBV19 . TGTGCCAGTAGTTCTCAACCCTCGGGGAACACTGAAGCTTTCTTT CASSSQPSGNTEAFF
TRBD2 TRBJ2-3 TRBV4-1 . TGCGCCAGCAGCCGCACTTACGGGGGGGCCGGGGATACGCAGTATTTT CASSRTYGGAGDTQYF
TRBD1 TRBJ1-1 TRBV5-1 . TGCGCCAGCAGCGAAGGGACAGGGGGTGCTGAAGCTTTCTTT CASSEGTGGAEAFF
. TRBJ2-7 TRBV4-3 few TGCGCCAGCAGCCAAGATTTCGCGATTTCCTACGAGCAGTACTTC CASSQDFAISYEQYF
TRBD2 TRBJ2-3 TRBV5-4 . TGTGCCAGCAGCTTGGGTCTAGCGGGGAGAGGTAGGGCAGATACGCAGTATTTT CASSLGLAGRGRADTQYF
. TRBJ1-1 TRBV7-9 . TGTGCCAGCAGCCCAGAGGTCCCAACTGAAGCTTTCTTT CASSPEVPTEAFF
. TRBJ1-6 TRBV7-2 . TGTGCCAGCAGCTTGGTTGGACAGTTAGATTCACCCCTCCACTTT CASSLVGQLDSPLHF